The 28 T cell receptor beta chains reported below all come from one sample, sequenced in a study of T cells in Graves' hyperthyroidism and ophthalmopathy. RNA transcripts served as the template for amplifying TCR beta CDR3 regions. An initial round of RT-PCR targeting the TCR CDR3 relied on the HTBI primer set. TCRdb recomputed calls from the multiplex PCR reads with MiXCR, one row per CDR3 protein. The sample yields around 530,000 distinct CDR3 sequences, roughly 18% seen once. The sequenced material came from blood. These receptors all stem from a woman aged 18-29 years with Graves' ophthalmopathy.

The rearrangement links TRBV14 to TRBJ1-2, with 9 bases that match TRBD1. This CDR3 is built from 14 residues. CDR1 and CDR2 (germline): SGHDN, FVKESK. The junction had 3 bases not matched to a gene; V was cut back by 2 bases and J by 5 bases. The CDR3 spells CASSQSTGGYGYTF. CDR3 nucleotide sequence: TGTGCCAGCAGCCAATCGACAGGGGGATATGGCTACACCTTC.

In this sample, this clonotype turned up many times. The chain has TRBV14 and TRBJ2-1; 12 bases line up with TRBD2. This CDR3 contains 18 residues. Germline values: CDR1 SGHDN, CDR2 FVKESK. Trimming at V came to 3 bases and at J to 4 bases, leaving 10 bases not matched to a gene. CDR3 loop: CASSQDLAGGTGYNEQFF. The CDR3 region has the DNA TGTGCCAGCAGCCAGGATCTAGCGGGAGGGACCGGATACAATGAGCAGTTCTTC.

The chain combines TRBV14 with TRBJ1-6; D remains unclear. Looked up from germline, CDR1 is SGHDN and CDR2 is FVKESK. Trimming left V 4 bases short and J 6 bases short, with 13 bases between. This CDR3 is 15 amino acids long. The CDR3 loop reads CASSPGDSVNSPLHF. CDR3 coding DNA: TGTGCCAGCAGCCCCGGAGACTCTGTTAATTCACCCCTCCACTTT.

This clonotype was seen many times. The chain uses TRBV12-3 or TRBV12-4 and TRBJ2-7; a possible D gene is TRBD1 (5 bases). The V end lost 1 base, the J end lost 3 bases, and 10 bases lay between the germline ends. The CDR3 length is 14 residues. The chain's CDR3 is CASSLVDTYYEQYF. The CDR3 region has the DNA TGTGCCAGCAGTTTAGTGGACACGTACTACGAGCAGTACTTC.

Only one count was recorded for this clonotype. Sequence at one end of the junction differs from germline and may be a read error. The J gene is TRBJ2-5, the V gene TRBV7-7; perhaps TRBD2 as D (5 bases). The germline V gene has CDR1 SSHAT and CDR2 FNYEAQ (reference sequence). The CDR3 has 13 amino acids. In nucleotides, the CDR3 is TGTGCTAGCAGCTTAGCGCTGGTAGAGACCCAGTACTTC. Translation: CASSLALVETQYF.

Only a few counts were recorded for this clonotype. The rearrangement joins TRBV5-8 to TRBJ2-3, with D possibly TRBD2 on 5 matching bases. The CDR3 is 16 amino acids. CDR1 is SGHTS, CDR2 YDEGEE, per germline. Deletions cut 1 base from V and 0 bases from J, with 12 bases between. The CDR3 DNA reads TGTGCCAGCAGCTTGTTCGGGGTCTCTAGCACAGATACGCAGTATTTT. Residues: CASSLFGVSSTDTQYF.

A word on this clonotype: A much bigger clone sits one base away, suggesting this may be a read error. This sequence joins TRBV11-2 and TRBJ1-6, with 8 bases aligning to TRBD1. Germline V gene data show CDR1 as SGHAT and CDR2 as FQNNGV. The CDR3 consists of 14 residues. CDR3 in DNA: TGTGCCAGCACAGACAGGGGTAGTAATTCACCCCTCTACTTT. This encodes CASTDRGSNSPLYF.

Many counts were recorded for this clonotype. The chain combines TRBV6-1 with TRBJ1-1; no clear D gene. Per the germline V gene, CDR1 is MNHNS and CDR2 is SASEGT. CDR3 size: 15 residues. V lost 6 bases, J lost 4 bases, and 18 bases lay in between. As DNA, the CDR3 is TGTGCCAGCAGAGAAACGGGTATGACGGGCACTGAAGCTTTCTTT. Translating gives CASRETGMTGTEAFF.

The V gene is TRBV6-5, the J gene TRBJ2-1; D possibly corresponds to TRBD2 (6 bases). This CDR3 comprises 13 residues. V shed 4 bases and J shed 4 bases, with 8 bases lying between them. The V gene's germline CDR1 is MNHEY and CDR2 SVGAGI. The CDR3 loop is CASSWGTYNEQFF. The DNA of the CDR3 is TGTGCCAGCAGTTGGGGGACTTACAATGAGCAGTTCTTC.

This clonotype was recorded many times. This rearrangement joins TRBV6-1 to TRBJ1-1, with 7 bases identical to TRBD1. This CDR3 has 16 residues. V lost 5 bases to trimming and J lost 10 bases; unmatched junction nucleotides: 19. Per germline, CDR1 MNHNS and CDR2 SASEGT. The CDR3 loop reads CASSRTFYTGVISAFF. The CDR3 DNA sequence: TGTGCCAGCAGTAGAACATTCTACACAGGGGTGATTTCAGCTTTCTTT.

This chain joins TRBV7-9 and TRBJ1-1; no reliable D call. Germline assignment: CDR1 SEHNR and CDR2 FQNEAQ (reference sequence). V lost 2 bases and J 8 bases, leaving 6 bases between the germline ends. This CDR3 contains 11 residues. The CDR3 loop reads CASSLSIEAFF. CDR3 nucleotides: TGTGCCAGCAGCTTATCGATCGAAGCTTTCTTT.

CDR3 sequence (DNA): TGTGCCAGCGGCCATCCAGTGCGGGAGAGGGGAAACATTCAGTACTTC. It codes for CASGHPVRERGNIQYF. The J gene is TRBJ2-4, the V gene TRBV7-9; 7 bases line up with TRBD2. This CDR3 comprises 16 residues. The germline V gene encodes CDR1 SEHNR and CDR2 FQNEAQ (reference sequence). Trimming took 8 bases from V and 6 from J; bases not matched to a gene: 16.

This clonotype was seen at least ten times. The chain uses TRBV5-1 and TRBJ1-2, with 7 nucleotides matching TRBD1. The CDR3 spans 14 residues. CDR1 is SGHRS and CDR2 is YFSETQ in the germline V gene. Trimming at V came to 1 base and at J to 7 bases, leaving 7 bases not matched to a gene. The CDR3 DNA reads TGCGCCAGCAGCTTGAAGGGGGCAGGGATTGGCTACACCTTC. Translation: CASSLKGAGIGYTF.

This clonotype was counted many times. The V and J genes are TRBV20-1 and TRBJ2-2; 11 nucleotides line up with TRBD2. Unmatched junction bases numbered 0, after V lost 0 bases and J lost 3 bases. Germline lookup yields CDR1 DFQATT and CDR2 SNEGSKA (reference sequence). This CDR3 has 15 amino acids. The CDR3: CSAREGLADTGELFF. CDR3 coding DNA: TGCAGTGCTAGAGAGGGACTAGCGGACACCGGGGAGCTGTTTTTT.

The gene calls are TRBV15 and TRBJ2-5; possibly TRBD1 or TRBD2 for D (5 bases each). The germline V and J ends were trimmed by 4 bases and 5 bases, with 14 bases remaining between them. The CDR3 covers 14 residues. Germline V CDR1 and CDR2: LNHNV, YYDKDF (reference sequence). CDR3 region: CATSKGTDRETQYF. CDR3 sequence (DNA): TGTGCCACCAGCAAAGGGACCGACCGGGAGACCCAGTACTTC.

This clonotype was counted between two and nine times. V usage is TRBV4-2 and J usage is TRBJ1-3, with no clear D. The CDR3 has 16 residues. Germline V gene data show CDR1 as LGHNA and CDR2 as YNFKEQ. V dropped 3 bases and J dropped 4 bases, with 16 bases sitting between them. This chain's CDR3 is CASSHVKTEDGNTIYF. The CDR3 coding sequence is TGTGCCAGCAGCCACGTTAAGACCGAGGACGGAAACACCATATATTTT.

The sample holds a few counts of this clonotype. The rearrangement uses TRBV7-2 and TRBJ2-5; D might be TRBD1 (5 bases). CDR3 length: 16 residues. V shed 4 bases and J shed 2 bases, with 17 bases lying between them. The germline V gene has CDR1 SGHTA and CDR2 FQGNSA. The CDR3 coding sequence is TGTGCCAGCAGCTACACCGAGTGGGGCAGGCAAGAGACCCAGTACTTC. Its translation is CASSYTEWGRQETQYF.

This clonotype was observed a handful of times. In DNA, the CDR3 is TGTGCCAGCAGCTCAACGGACCCGCCCGCAAAACTGTTTTTT. Translation gives CASSSTDPPAKLFF. The chain employs TRBV7-9 and TRBJ1-4; no firm D call. The CDR3 covers 14 residues. Per the germline V gene, CDR1 is SEHNR and CDR2 is FQNEAQ (reference sequence). V was shortened by 4 bases and J by 10 bases, with 16 bases between the two germline ends.

This chain uses TRBV25-1 with TRBJ2-1; a possible D gene is TRBD1 (6 bases). This CDR3 comprises 21 residues. Trimming removed 6 bases from V and 4 bases from J, with 34 bases in between. The germline V gene has CDR1 MGHDK and CDR2 SYGVNS. The CDR3 DNA reads as TGTGCCAGCAGAGTTAACCCGGACAGTAGAAGAGTCGAGAGGGAATACAATGAGCAGTTCTTC. Amino acid sequence: CASRVNPDSRRVEREYNEQFF.

This clonotype turned up a few times. The chain joins TRBV20-1 to TRBJ2-7, with 12 bases fitting TRBD1. The CDR3 is 14 amino acids. Per the germline V gene, CDR1 is DFQATT and CDR2 is SNEGSKA (reference sequence). The junction had 5 bases not matched to a gene; V was cut back by 5 bases and J by 3 bases. In DNA, the CDR3 is TGCAGTGCTTGGGGACAGGGGGCTTTCTACGAGCAGTACTTC. Residues: CSAWGQGAFYEQYF.

This clonotype came up many times. This chain joins TRBV6-1 and TRBJ1-1; 10 bases agree with TRBD1. The trim removed 5 bases at V and 6 bases at J, leaving 3 bases unmatched. Germline-derived CDR1 and CDR2 are MNHNS and SASEGT. This CDR3 region has 13 residues. CDR3 residues: CASSRDRGSEAFF. As DNA, the CDR3 is TGTGCCAGCAGTCGGGACAGGGGCTCTGAAGCTTTCTTT.

This clonotype was observed many times. This chain joins TRBV5-5 and TRBJ2-7, with 8 bases identical to TRBD2. Looked up from germline, CDR1 is SGHKS and CDR2 is YYEKEE (reference sequence). The CDR3 consists of 14 residues. V shed 4 bases and J 3 bases; nucleotides not matched to a gene: 6. CDR3 sequence: CASSTGLDYYEQYF. The CDR3 DNA reads as TGTGCCAGCAGCACGGGACTAGACTACTACGAGCAGTACTTC.

This clonotype appeared many times. The CDR3 loop is CAISTSGQEVGEQYF. The CDR3 DNA is TGTGCCATCAGTACAAGCGGACAGGAGGTAGGCGAGCAGTACTTC. The chain has TRBV10-3 and TRBJ2-7, with TRBD1 identical over 7 bases. Germline CDR1 ENHRY, CDR2 SYGVKD. After removal of 5 bases from V and 6 bases from J, the junction contained 13 bases not matched to a gene. The CDR3 totals 15 residues.

In this sample, this clonotype turned up many times. The chain employs TRBV5-1 and TRBJ2-3, with 9 positions matching TRBD1. The germline V gene has CDR1 SGHRS and CDR2 YFSETQ. V dropped 3 bases and J dropped 5; count of bases not matched to a gene: 4. The CDR3 sequence is 14 residues long. For the CDR3, the DNA is TGCGCCAGCAGCTACGGGACAGGGCAAGATACGCAGTATTTT. Translated: CASSYGTGQDTQYF.

The chain is built from TRBV12-3 or TRBV12-4 and TRBJ2-2, with TRBD2 identical over 10 bases. CDR3 size: 17 residues. The V gene end was trimmed by 5 bases and the J gene end by 3 bases; junction bases not matched to a gene: 9. CDR3 loop: CASSPGLADTDTGELFF. The CDR3 DNA sequence: TGTGCCAGCAGTCCAGGACTAGCGGATACAGACACCGGGGAGCTGTTTTTT.

In its sample, this clonotype was seen many times. This chain uses TRBV20-1 with TRBJ2-7; D is perhaps TRBD2 (6 bases). V was pared by 0 bases and J by 0 bases, with 18 bases between. CDR1 DFQATT and CDR2 SNEGSKA come from the germline V gene (reference sequence). The CDR3 sequence is 17 residues long. The CDR3 nucleotides read TGCAGTGCTAGAGATCGCGGGGAGGCGGCCAGCTCCTACGAGCAGTACTTC. Residues: CSARDRGEAASSYEQYF.

For this clonotype: It is likely a read error, because the conserved phenylalanine at the end of the CDR3 is missing. The CDR3 nucleotides are TGTGCCAGCAGTACGGAGGACAGAAGATATAATTCACCCCTCCACCTT. Encoded protein: CASSTEDRRYNSPLHL. The rearrangement joins TRBV12-3 or TRBV12-4 to TRBJ1-6, with a tentative D call TRBD1 (6 bases). Trimming stripped 5 bases from V and 4 bases from J, with 15 bases between. CDR3 length: 16 amino acids.

This clonotype was seen repeatedly, ten times or more. The chain's CDR3 is CASSLGAGAGEQYF. DNA for the CDR3: TGTGCCAGCAGCTTGGGGGCAGGGGCGGGGGAGCAGTACTTC. This chain connects TRBV5-5 to TRBJ2-7; D may be TRBD1 or TRBD2 (6 bases each). Germline CDR1 and CDR2: SGHKS and YYEKEE (reference sequence). Trimming cost V 0 bases and J 7 bases, with 14 bases left between them. The CDR3 sequence is 14 residues long.